This TCR beta chain comes out of a study of shared clonotypes between healthy human individuals. General study points: Only blood underwent sampling, and tissue repertoires likely differ.

Running of the assay took place at deep level. The method was immunoSEQ multiplex PCR; TCRdb's version includes in-frame clones alone and lacks a portion of them. Of under 130,000 clones in the sample, 67% were seen once. A remark on this clone: Its antigen is undetermined.

The CDR3 covers 13 residues. Looked up from germline, CDR1 is LNHDA and CDR2 is SQIVND (reference sequence). V lost 8 bases and J lost 0, with 10 bases in between. CCR7-negative CD45RA+ TemRA cells were pooled with CD45RO+ cells for CD8 memory. V usage is TRBV19 and J usage is TRBJ1-2; TRBD1 is a possible D gene (5 bases). The clonotype originates from a woman aged 30 to 39 in good health. The sample consisted of memory CD8+ T cells sorted from blood. Sample subset: CD45RO+ cells pooled with CCR7-negative TemRA cells. The CDR3 coding sequence is TGTGCCAGTGGGGACGGAGCTAACTATGGCTACACCTTC. Translating it yields CASGDGANYGYTF. Variable domain in full (rest from reference TRBV19 and TRBJ1-2): DGGITQSPKYLFRKEGQNVTLSCEQNLNHDAMYWYRQDPGQGLRLIYYSQIVNDFQKGDIAEGYSVSREKKESFPLTVTSAQKNPTAFYLCASGDGANYGYTFGSGTRLTVV.